This TCR beta chain is from a study of cytomegalovirus exposure and HLA in healthy donors. Study-wide results and caveats: The tendency of first-cohort TCR clusters to co-occur in the roughly 130 validation repertoires emerged from a later analysis. In vitro confirmation showed three CMV-associated chains to be CMV antigen specific.

Sequencing was performed with immunoSEQ multiplex PCR; in TCRdb, only in-frame clones are kept and a portion is missing. The table records 100,000 to 150,000 clones, roughly 90% of them present only once. Concerning this clone: Its cognate antigen is unknown.

The CDR3 is 15 residues long. The germline V gene has CDR1 SGHTS and CDR2 YDEGEE. Trimming stripped 2 bases from V and 2 bases from J, with 13 bases between. This receptor was identified in a woman aged 18-30 years in good health and CMV-seronegative. The chain is built from TRBV5-8 and TRBJ1-2; D might be TRBD1 (5 bases). The sequenced material came from PBMCs. Written as DNA, the CDR3 is TGTGCCAGCAGCTTCCAGGTTCGGGGGAACTATGGCTACACCTTC. Translated, it gives CASSFQVRGNYGYTF.